This TCR beta chain comes out of a study of human CD8 memory T cell subsets. Study-level results: Effector memory subsets were less diverse than the similarly diverse stem-like memory and precursor exhausted subsets. Greater diversity in stem-like memory than precursor exhausted T cells was suggested by Chao1 estimates.

Sequencing libraries of TCR beta were made by UMI-labeled 5' RACE. TCRdb reprocessed the 5' RACE reads; each CDR3 protein has one entry and no DNA is given. This sample contains about 4,300 distinct CDR3 sequences. Negative magnetic separation enriched total CD8+ T cells. The source of the RNA was duplicate vials containing 150,000 sorted CD8+ T cells for each subset. Germline CDR1 is SSHAT and CDR2 is FNYEAQ (reference sequence). There are 15 residues in the CDR3. Turning to this clonotype: The antigen remains unidentified.

The sequence was obtained from a human donor in good health. The chain joins TRBV7-7 to TRBJ2-1; TCRdb designates TRBD1, a call that cannot be tested without DNA. The sample consisted of CD8+ T cells from PBMCs. CDR3 protein: CASSPRDTSYNEQFF.